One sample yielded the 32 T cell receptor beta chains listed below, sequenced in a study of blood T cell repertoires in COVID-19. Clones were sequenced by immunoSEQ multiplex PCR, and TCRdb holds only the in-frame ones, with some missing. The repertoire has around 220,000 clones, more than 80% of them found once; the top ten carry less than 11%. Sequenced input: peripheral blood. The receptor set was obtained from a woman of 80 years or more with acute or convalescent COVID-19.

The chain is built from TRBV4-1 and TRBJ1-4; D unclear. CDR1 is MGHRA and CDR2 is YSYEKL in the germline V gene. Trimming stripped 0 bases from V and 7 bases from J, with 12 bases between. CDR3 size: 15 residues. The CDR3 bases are TGCGCCAGCAGCCAAGAAGGAGGCTTGGGTGAAAAACTGTTTTTT. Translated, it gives CASSQEGGLGEKLFF.

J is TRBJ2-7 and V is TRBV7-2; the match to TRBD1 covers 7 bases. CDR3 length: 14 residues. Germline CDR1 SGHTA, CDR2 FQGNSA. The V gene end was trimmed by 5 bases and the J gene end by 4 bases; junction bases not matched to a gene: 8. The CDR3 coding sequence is TGTGCCAGCAGCGCCGCCGGACAGGCGTACGAGCAGTACTTC. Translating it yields CASSAAGQAYEQYF.

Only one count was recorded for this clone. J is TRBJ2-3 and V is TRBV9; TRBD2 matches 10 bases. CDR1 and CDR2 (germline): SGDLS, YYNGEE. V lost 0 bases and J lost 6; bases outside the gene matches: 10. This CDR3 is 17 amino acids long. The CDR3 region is CASSVEFRAGGPDTQYF. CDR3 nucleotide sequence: TGTGCCAGCAGCGTAGAATTTCGAGCGGGGGGGCCCGATACGCAGTATTTT.

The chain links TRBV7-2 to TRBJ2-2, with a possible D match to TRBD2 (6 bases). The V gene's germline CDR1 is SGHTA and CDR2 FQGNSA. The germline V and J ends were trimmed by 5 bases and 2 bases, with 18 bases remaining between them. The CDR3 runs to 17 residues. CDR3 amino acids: CASSQAQGLINTGELFF. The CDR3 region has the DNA TGTGCCAGCAGCCAAGCCCAGGGACTGATTAACACCGGGGAGCTGTTTTTT.

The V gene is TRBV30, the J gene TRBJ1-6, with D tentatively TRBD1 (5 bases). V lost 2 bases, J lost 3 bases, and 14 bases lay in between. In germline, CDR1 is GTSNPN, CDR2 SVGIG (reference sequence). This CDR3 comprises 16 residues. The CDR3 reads CAWSIQGRGYNSPLHF. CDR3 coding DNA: TGTGCCTGGAGTATCCAGGGAAGGGGCTATAATTCACCCCTCCACTTT.

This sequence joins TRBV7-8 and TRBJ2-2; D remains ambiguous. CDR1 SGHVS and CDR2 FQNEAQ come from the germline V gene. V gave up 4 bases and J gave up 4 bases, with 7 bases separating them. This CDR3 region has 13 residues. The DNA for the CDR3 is TGTGCCAGCAGCTCTTTAATCACCGGGGAGCTGTTTTTT. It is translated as CASSSLITGELFF.

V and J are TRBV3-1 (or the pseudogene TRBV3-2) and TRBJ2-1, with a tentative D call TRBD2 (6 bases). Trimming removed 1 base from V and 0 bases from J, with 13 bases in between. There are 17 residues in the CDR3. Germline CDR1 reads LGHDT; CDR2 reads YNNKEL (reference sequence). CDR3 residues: CASSQGRRGPSYNEQFF. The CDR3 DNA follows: TGTGCCAGCAGCCAAGGTCGGAGGGGACCCTCCTACAATGAGCAGTTCTTC.

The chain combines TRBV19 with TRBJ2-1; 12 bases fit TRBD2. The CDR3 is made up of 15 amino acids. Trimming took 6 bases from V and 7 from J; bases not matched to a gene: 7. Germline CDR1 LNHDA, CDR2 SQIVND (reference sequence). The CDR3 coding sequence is TGTGCCAGTAGCTCCGGGACTAGCGGGCGAAATGAGCAGTTCTTC. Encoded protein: CASSSGTSGRNEQFF.

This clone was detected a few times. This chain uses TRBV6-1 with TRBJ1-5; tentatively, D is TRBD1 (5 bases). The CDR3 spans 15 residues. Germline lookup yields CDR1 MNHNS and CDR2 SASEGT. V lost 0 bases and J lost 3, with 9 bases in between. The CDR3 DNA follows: TGTGCCAGCAGTGAAGCTGGGACTTACAATCAGCCCCAGCATTTT. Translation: CASSEAGTYNQPQHF.

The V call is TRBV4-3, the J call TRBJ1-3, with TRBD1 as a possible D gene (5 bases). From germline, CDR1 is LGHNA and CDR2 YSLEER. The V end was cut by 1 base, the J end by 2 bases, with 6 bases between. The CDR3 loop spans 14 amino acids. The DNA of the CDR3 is TGCGCCAGCAGCCAAGGCAGGGCTGGAAACACCATATATTTT. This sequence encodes CASSQGRAGNTIYF.

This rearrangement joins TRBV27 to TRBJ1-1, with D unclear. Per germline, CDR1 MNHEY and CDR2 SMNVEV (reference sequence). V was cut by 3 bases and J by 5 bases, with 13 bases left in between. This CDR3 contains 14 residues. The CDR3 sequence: CASSFRIAGTEAFF. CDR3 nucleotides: TGTGCCAGCAGTTTTAGGATCGCGGGGACTGAAGCTTTCTTT.

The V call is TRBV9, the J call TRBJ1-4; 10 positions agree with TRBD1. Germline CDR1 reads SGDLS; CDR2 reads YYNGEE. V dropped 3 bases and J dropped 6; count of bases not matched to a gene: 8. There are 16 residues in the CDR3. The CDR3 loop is CASSGGSGTGDEKLFF. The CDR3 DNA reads TGTGCCAGCAGCGGGGGATCCGGGACAGGGGATGAAAAACTGTTTTTT.

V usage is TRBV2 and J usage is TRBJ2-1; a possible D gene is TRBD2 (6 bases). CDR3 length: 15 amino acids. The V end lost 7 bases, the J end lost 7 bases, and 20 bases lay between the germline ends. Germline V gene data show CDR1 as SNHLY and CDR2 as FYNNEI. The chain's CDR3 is CASTLGLISTNEQFF. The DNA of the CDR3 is TGTGCCAGCACCCTGGGACTTATTTCTACGAATGAGCAGTTCTTC.

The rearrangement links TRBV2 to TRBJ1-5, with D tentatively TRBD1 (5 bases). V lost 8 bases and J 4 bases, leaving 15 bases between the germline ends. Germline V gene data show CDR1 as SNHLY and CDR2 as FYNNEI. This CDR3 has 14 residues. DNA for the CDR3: TGTGCCAGCGACAACCGGGGGGTAAATCAGCCCCAGCATTTT. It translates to CASDNRGVNQPQHF.

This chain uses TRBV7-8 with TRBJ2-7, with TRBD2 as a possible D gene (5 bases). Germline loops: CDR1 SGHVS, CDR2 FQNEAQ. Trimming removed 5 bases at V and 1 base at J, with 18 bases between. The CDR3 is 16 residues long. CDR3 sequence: CASSPVEATTSYEQYF. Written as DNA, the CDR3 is TGTGCCAGCAGCCCCGTGGAGGCGACAACTTCCTACGAGCAGTACTTC.

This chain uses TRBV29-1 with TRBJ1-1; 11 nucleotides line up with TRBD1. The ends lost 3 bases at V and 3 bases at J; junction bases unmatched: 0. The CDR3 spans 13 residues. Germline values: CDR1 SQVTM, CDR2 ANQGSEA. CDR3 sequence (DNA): TGCAGCGTTGAGGGACAGGGGGACACTGAAGCTTTCTTT. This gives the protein CSVEGQGDTEAFF.

The DNA of the CDR3 is TGTGCCAGTAGTCGGACAGCGTCCTACGAGCAGTACTTC. Amino acids: CASSRTASYEQYF. The V gene is TRBV19, the J gene TRBJ2-7; maybe TRBD1 (6 bases). Germline V gene sequence: CDR1 LNHDA, CDR2 SQIVND (reference sequence). V lost 5 bases to trimming and J lost 1 base, with 9 bases between them. The CDR3 consists of 13 residues.

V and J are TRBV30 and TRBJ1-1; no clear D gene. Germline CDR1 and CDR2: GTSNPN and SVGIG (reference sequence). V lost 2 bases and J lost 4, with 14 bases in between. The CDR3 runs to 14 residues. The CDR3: CAWSLTLEGTEAFF. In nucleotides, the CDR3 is TGTGCCTGGAGTCTAACTTTGGAGGGCACTGAAGCTTTCTTT. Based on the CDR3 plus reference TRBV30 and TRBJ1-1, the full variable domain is SQTIHQWPATLVQPVGSPLSLECTVEGTSNPNLYWYRQAAGRGLQLLFYSVGIGQISSEVPQNLSASRPQDRQFILSSKKLLLSDSGFYLCAWSLTLEGTEAFFGQGTRLTVV.

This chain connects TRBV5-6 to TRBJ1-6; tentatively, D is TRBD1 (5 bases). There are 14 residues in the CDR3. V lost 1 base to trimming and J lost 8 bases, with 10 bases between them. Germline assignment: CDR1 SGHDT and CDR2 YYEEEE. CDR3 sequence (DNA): TGTGCCAGCAGCTTGCGACAGCTCTATTCACCCCTCCACTTT. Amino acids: CASSLRQLYSPLHF.

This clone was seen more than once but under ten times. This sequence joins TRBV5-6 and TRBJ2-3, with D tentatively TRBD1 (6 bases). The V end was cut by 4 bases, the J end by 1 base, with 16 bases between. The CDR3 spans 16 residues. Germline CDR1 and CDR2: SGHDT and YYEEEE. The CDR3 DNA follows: TGTGCCAGCAGCACACCCTTACAGGGAGGCACAGATACGCAGTATTTT. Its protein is CASSTPLQGGTDTQYF.

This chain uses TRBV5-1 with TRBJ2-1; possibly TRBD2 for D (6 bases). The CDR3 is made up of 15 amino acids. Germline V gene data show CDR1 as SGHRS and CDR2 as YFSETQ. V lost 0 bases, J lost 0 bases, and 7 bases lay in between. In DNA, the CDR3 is TGCGCCAGCAGCTTGGTGGGGGGCTCCTACAATGAGCAGTTCTTC. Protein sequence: CASSLVGGSYNEQFF.

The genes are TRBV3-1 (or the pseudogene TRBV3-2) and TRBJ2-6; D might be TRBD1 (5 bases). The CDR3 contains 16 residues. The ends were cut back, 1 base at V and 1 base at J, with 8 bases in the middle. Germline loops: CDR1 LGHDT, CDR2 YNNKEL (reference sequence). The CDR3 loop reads CASSQGTRSGANVLTF. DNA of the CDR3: TGTGCCAGCAGCCAAGGGACACGATCTGGGGCCAACGTCCTGACTTTC.

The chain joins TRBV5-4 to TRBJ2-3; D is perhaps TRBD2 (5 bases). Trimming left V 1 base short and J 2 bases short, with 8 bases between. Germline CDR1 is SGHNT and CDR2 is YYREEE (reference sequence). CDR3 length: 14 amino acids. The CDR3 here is CASSLRLATDTQYF. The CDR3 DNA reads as TGTGCCAGCAGCTTGCGTCTAGCCACAGATACGCAGTATTTT.

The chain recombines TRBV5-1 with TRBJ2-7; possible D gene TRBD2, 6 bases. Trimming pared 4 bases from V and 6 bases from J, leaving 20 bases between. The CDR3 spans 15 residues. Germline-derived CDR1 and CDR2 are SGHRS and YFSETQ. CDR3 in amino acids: CASSTGGGNRGEQYF. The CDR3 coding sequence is TGCGCCAGCAGCACTGGAGGAGGGAACCGAGGCGAGCAGTACTTC.

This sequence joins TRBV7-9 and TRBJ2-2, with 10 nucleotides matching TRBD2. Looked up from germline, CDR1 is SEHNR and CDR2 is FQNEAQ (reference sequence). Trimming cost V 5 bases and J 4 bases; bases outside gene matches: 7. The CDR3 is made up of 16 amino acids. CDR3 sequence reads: CASSPRASGGTGELFF. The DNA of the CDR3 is TGTGCCAGCAGCCCCCGGGCTAGCGGGGGCACCGGGGAGCTGTTTTTT.

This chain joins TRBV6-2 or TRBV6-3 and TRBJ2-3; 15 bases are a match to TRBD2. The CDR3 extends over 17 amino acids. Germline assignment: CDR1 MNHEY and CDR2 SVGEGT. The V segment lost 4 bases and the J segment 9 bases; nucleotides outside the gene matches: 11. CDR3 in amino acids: CASSFSGLAGGTGTQYF. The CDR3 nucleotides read TGTGCCAGCAGTTTCTCAGGACTAGCGGGGGGGACCGGAACGCAGTATTTT.

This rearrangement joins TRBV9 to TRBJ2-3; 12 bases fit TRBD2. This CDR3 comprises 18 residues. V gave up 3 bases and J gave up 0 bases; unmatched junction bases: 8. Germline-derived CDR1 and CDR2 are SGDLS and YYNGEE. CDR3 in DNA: TGTGCCAGCAGCGAAAGTCTAGCGGGAGGGGGTAGCACAGATACGCAGTATTTT. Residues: CASSESLAGGGSTDTQYF.

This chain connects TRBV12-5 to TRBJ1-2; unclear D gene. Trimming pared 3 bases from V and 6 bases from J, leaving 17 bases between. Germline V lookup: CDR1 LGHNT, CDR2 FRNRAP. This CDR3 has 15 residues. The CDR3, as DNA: TGTGCTAGTGGTTTTGGGCAGTCCCCCTCCAATGGCTACACCTTC. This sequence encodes CASGFGQSPSNGYTF. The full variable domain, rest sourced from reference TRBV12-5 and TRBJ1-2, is DARVTQTPRHKVTEMGQEVTMRCQPILGHNTVFWYRQTMMQGLELLAYFRNRAPLDDSGMPKDRFSAEMPDATLATLKIQPSEPRDSAVYFCASGFGQSPSNGYTFGSGTRLTVV.

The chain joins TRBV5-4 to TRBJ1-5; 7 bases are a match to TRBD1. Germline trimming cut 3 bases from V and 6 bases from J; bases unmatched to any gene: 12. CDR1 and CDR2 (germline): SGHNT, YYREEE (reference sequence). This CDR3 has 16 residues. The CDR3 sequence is CASSSGRGGASQPQHF. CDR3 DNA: TGTGCCAGCAGCTCTGGTAGAGGGGGCGCCAGTCAGCCCCAGCATTTT.

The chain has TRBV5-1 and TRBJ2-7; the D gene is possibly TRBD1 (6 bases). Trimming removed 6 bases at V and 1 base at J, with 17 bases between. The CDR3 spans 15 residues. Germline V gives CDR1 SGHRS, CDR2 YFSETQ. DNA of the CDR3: TGCGCCAGCAAACAGGGCCTGTCCCCTTCCTACGAGCAGTACTTC. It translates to CASKQGLSPSYEQYF.

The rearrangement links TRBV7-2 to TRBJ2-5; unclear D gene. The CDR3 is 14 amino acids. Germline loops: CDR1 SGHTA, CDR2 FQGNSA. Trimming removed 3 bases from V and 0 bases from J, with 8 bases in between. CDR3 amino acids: CASSLEWYQETQYF. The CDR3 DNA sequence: TGTGCCAGCAGCTTGGAGTGGTACCAAGAGACCCAGTACTTC. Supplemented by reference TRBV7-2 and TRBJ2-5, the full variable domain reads GAGVSQSPSNKVTEKGKDVELRCDPISGHTALYWYRQSLGQGLEFLIYFQGNSAPDKSGLPSDRFSAERTGGSVSTLTIQRTQQEDSAVYLCASSLEWYQETQYFGPGTRLLVL.

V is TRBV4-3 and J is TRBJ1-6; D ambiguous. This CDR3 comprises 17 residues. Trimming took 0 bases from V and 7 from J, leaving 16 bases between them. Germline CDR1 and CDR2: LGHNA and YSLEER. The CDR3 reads CASSQDRADRGNSPLHF. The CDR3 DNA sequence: TGCGCCAGCAGCCAAGATCGGGCAGACCGAGGGAATTCACCCCTCCACTTT.